These T cell receptor beta chains were read from a single sample in a study of blood T cell repertoires in COVID-19. Using immunoSEQ multiplex PCR, the repertoire was profiled, and TCRdb retains in-frame clones only, with some absent. This table has under 250,000 clones, around 80% appearing once. The source material was peripheral blood. The receptors shown here come from a woman younger than 35 with acute or convalescent COVID-19. Each CDR3 is given with its conserved first and last residue. The D gene is left open where the match is weak. Clone size appears in some rows only: once, few, many, or a class for an expanded clone.

clone_size	d_call	j_call	v_call	cdr3_nt	cdr3_aa
NA	NA	TRBJ2-7	TRBV28	TGTGCCAGCAGTTTTGGGGGGACGGAGCAGTACTTC	CASSFGGTEQYF
NA	NA	TRBJ2-3	TRBV28	TGTGCCAGCCGTCCCAGCACAGATACGCAGTATTTT	CASRPSTDTQYF
NA	TRBD2	TRBJ2-4	TRBV4-1	TGCGCCAGCAGTGAAAGCGGGAGGGCCGCCAAAAACATTCAGTACTTC	CASSESGRAAKNIQYF
NA	NA	TRBJ2-5	TRBV6-5	TGTGCCAGCAGTTACGGGACACGCGCCCGGGAGACCCAGTACTTC	CASSYGTRARETQYF
NA	NA	TRBJ2-7	TRBV30	TGTGCCTGCTTTGGGCCGGGGAGCTACGAGCAGTACTTC	CACFGPGSYEQYF
NA	TRBD2	TRBJ2-3	TRBV19	TGTGCCAGTGCCGCCGGGGTAGCGGGTTTCTCTAGCACAGATACGCAGTATTTT	CASAAGVAGFSSTDTQYF
NA	NA	TRBJ2-3	TRBV18	TGTGCCAGCTCACCACCGCCGGGGACAGATACGCAGTATTTT	CASSPPPGTDTQYF
NA	NA	TRBJ2-2	TRBV19	TGTGCCACCACGGGGGCCGGGGAGCTGTTTTTT	CATTGAGELFF
NA	TRBD2	TRBJ2-3	TRBV2	TGTGCCAGCAGTCCGAAAAGCGGGAGGGCAGATACGCAGTATTTT	CASSPKSGRADTQYF
NA	NA	TRBJ1-1	TRBV7-3	TGTGCCAGCAGCGGAGGTGGTGTCACTGAAGCTTTCTTT	CASSGGGVTEAFF
once	TRBD2	TRBJ2-1	TRBV5-5	TGTGCCAGCAGCCAAGGGACTAGCGGGAGGAATGAGCAGTTCTTC	CASSQGTSGRNEQFF
NA	NA	TRBJ1-1	TRBV5-1	TGCGCCAGCACCTCTGGCGTGGGGGGGAGCACTGAAGCTTTCTTT	CASTSGVGGSTEAFF
NA	NA	TRBJ2-1	TRBV7-2	TGTGCCAGCAGCCTCCTTAGCTACGAGCAGTTCTTC	CASSLLSYEQFF
NA	TRBD2	TRBJ2-7	TRBV7-8	TGTGCCAGCAGCCCGCGTTGGAGGCGACAGGGACTAGCGGGAGGGAGCGAGCAGTACTTC	CASSPRWRRQGLAGGSEQYF
NA	NA	TRBJ1-6	TRBV3-1/TRBV3-2	TGTGCCAGCAGCCAAGATATAGGGGGTAAATCCCTCCACTTT	CASSQDIGGKSLHF
many	NA	TRBJ1-1	TRBV7-9	TGTGCCAGCACCCCATTTGGGGCAGGCACTGAAGCTTTCTTT	CASTPFGAGTEAFF
few	NA	TRBJ2-7	TRBV9	TGTGCCAGCAGCCCCAGGTACTCGCACTACGAGCAGTACTTC	CASSPRYSHYEQYF
NA	NA	TRBJ1-2	TRBV28	TGTGCCAGCAGTTTAGCCATAGACTATGGCTACACCTTC	CASSLAIDYGYTF
NA	TRBD2	TRBJ2-1	TRBV18	TGTGCCAGCTCACCAGGGAGCGGGAGAGTCTCCTACAATGAGCAGTTCTTC	CASSPGSGRVSYNEQFF
NA	NA	TRBJ2-5	TRBV28	TGTGCCAGCAGCCTCGAGACATACAACCAAGAGACCCAGTACTTC	CASSLETYNQETQYF
NA	NA	TRBJ2-2	TRBV5-4	TGTGCCAGCAGGCGTAGTGGACTTTTGAGTACCGGGGAGCTGTTTTTT	CASRRSGLLSTGELFF
NA	NA	TRBJ2-7	TRBV9	TGTGCCAGCAGCCCTCTTGTGACAAGCTCCTACGAGCAGTACTTC	CASSPLVTSSYEQYF
NA	TRBD1	TRBJ2-7	TRBV11-2	TGTGCCAGCAGTCCGGACAGGGACTCCTACGAGCAGTACTTC	CASSPDRDSYEQYF
NA	NA	TRBJ1-3	TRBV7-2	TGTGCCAGCAGCTTAGAGGAGGGACCGGGAAACACCATATATTTT	CASSLEEGPGNTIYF
NA	TRBD1	TRBJ2-1	TRBV6-5	TGTGCCAGCAGAGGGAAGGGGGCTTACAATGAGCAGTTCTTC	CASRGKGAYNEQFF
NA	TRBD1	TRBJ2-7	TRBV10-3	TGTGCCATCAGTATGGGACAGGCCTACGAGCAGTACTTC	CAISMGQAYEQYF
NA	TRBD2	TRBJ2-1	TRBV7-9	TGTGCCAGCAGCTCCTGGACTAGTAGGTCATCGGATGAGCAGTTCTTC	CASSSWTSRSSDEQFF
NA	NA	TRBJ1-6	TRBV19	TGTGCCAGTACGTTCAGCTCCTATAATTCACCCCTCCACTTT	CASTFSSYNSPLHF
NA	TRBD1	TRBJ2-1	TRBV25-1	TGTGCCAGCAGAGACGACAGGGGGGACAATGAGCAGTTCTTC	CASRDDRGDNEQFF
NA	NA	TRBJ2-7	TRBV9	TGTGCCAGCAGCGTAGGAGGCTCCTACGAGCAGTACTTC	CASSVGGSYEQYF
NA	NA	TRBJ1-6	TRBV7-2	TGTGCCAGCAGCTCCGGACAGTCTTTGAGTTCACCCCTCCACTTT	CASSSGQSLSSPLHF
NA	NA	TRBJ2-1	TRBV3-1/TRBV3-2	TGTGCCAGCAGCCAAGATGTGCTAGTCGGTGAGCAGTTCTTC	CASSQDVLVGEQFF
NA	NA	TRBJ1-5	TRBV27	TGTGCCAGCAGTTTATTCGGCAATCAGCCCCAGCATTTT	CASSLFGNQPQHF
NA	NA	TRBJ1-1	TRBV6-6	TGTGCCAGCACTCATAGGTGGGGGGGGCTGGACACTGAAGCTTTCTTT	CASTHRWGGLDTEAFF
NA	TRBD2	TRBJ2-1	TRBV2	TGTGCCAGCGGTAGGGCGCACCTACTAGCGGGATTGGGGGGTAACAATGAGCAGTTCTTC	CASGRAHLLAGLGGNNEQFF
NA	NA	TRBJ1-1	TRBV7-2	TGTGCCAGCACCCCCCCCGGGGGGCCTGGCACTGAAGCTTTCTTT	CASTPPGGPGTEAFF
few	TRBD2	TRBJ2-2	TRBV6-2/TRBV6-3	TGTGCCAGCAGCCAAGGGTCCTGGGAGGGCCTCACCGGGGAGCTGTTTTTT	CASSQGSWEGLTGELFF
many	NA	TRBJ1-1	TRBV28	TGTGCCAGCAGTTTACCCGGGACAAGAGAAGCTTTCTTT	CASSLPGTREAFF
once	TRBD2	TRBJ2-5	TRBV7-2	TGTGCCAGCAGCACCCGGGACTACCCGGGAGAGACCCAGTACTTC	CASSTRDYPGETQYF
NA	NA	TRBJ2-7	TRBV10-2	TGCGCCACCTCAGGGGGGTCTCGGTACGAGCAGTACTTC	CATSGGSRYEQYF
NA	TRBD1	TRBJ2-2	TRBV3-1/TRBV3-2	TGTGCCAGCAGCCCGTCGGACAGGGAAGTCACCGGGGAGCTGTTTTTT	CASSPSDREVTGELFF
NA	NA	TRBJ1-5	TRBV5-5	TGTGCCAGCAGCTTGTCAGGGATGGGGAGCAATCAGCCCCAGCATTTT	CASSLSGMGSNQPQHF
NA	NA	TRBJ1-3	TRBV5-4	TGTGCCAGCAGCTTGGGGGGGCAGTCGCCCTCTGGAAACACCATATATTTT	CASSLGGQSPSGNTIYF
NA	NA	TRBJ2-7	TRBV6-5	TGTGCCAGCATGGGCAATTCCTACGAGCAGTACTTC	CASMGNSYEQYF
once	TRBD2	TRBJ2-1	TRBV30	TGTGCCTGGGAGGGACTAGCGGGCAGCAGCTCCTACAATGAGCAGTTCTTC	CAWEGLAGSSSYNEQFF
NA	NA	TRBJ1-6	TRBV3-1/TRBV3-2	TGTGCCAGCAGCCAAGTGACAGGTAGCAGTTCACCCCTCCACTTT	CASSQVTGSSSPLHF
NA	NA	TRBJ2-5	TRBV18	TGTGCCAGCTCCCCGGTATCAACCTTGGAGACCCAGTACTTC	CASSPVSTLETQYF
NA	NA	TRBJ1-2	TRBV5-1	TGCGCCAGCGTCGATGACTCCTATGGCTACACCTTC	CASVDDSYGYTF
NA	TRBD2	TRBJ2-1	TRBV6-2/TRBV6-3	TGTGCCAGCAGCTATGGGGGACTAGCGGGAGTGGGTGAGCAGTTCTTC	CASSYGGLAGVGEQFF
NA	NA	TRBJ2-5	TRBV7-2	TGTGCCAGCAGCCCGCCCGGGGGTGCGGGAGAGACCCAGTACTTC	CASSPPGGAGETQYF
NA	NA	TRBJ2-3	TRBV27	TGTGCCAGCAGTTTATACGGGCGACTAGTAGGACTCACAGATACGCAGTATTTT	CASSLYGRLVGLTDTQYF
NA	TRBD1	TRBJ2-2	TRBV7-9	TGTGCCAGCAAACTTGGGACAGGACGTACCGGGGAGCTGTTTTTT	CASKLGTGRTGELFF
few	NA	TRBJ2-5	TRBV27	TGTGCCAGCAGTTTATCGAGGGTCTGGGAGACCCAGTACTTC	CASSLSRVWETQYF
NA	NA	TRBJ2-1	TRBV10-1	TGCGCCAGCAGTGAGAAGGGGACCCAGGGAGGTGAGCAGTTCTTC	CASSEKGTQGGEQFF